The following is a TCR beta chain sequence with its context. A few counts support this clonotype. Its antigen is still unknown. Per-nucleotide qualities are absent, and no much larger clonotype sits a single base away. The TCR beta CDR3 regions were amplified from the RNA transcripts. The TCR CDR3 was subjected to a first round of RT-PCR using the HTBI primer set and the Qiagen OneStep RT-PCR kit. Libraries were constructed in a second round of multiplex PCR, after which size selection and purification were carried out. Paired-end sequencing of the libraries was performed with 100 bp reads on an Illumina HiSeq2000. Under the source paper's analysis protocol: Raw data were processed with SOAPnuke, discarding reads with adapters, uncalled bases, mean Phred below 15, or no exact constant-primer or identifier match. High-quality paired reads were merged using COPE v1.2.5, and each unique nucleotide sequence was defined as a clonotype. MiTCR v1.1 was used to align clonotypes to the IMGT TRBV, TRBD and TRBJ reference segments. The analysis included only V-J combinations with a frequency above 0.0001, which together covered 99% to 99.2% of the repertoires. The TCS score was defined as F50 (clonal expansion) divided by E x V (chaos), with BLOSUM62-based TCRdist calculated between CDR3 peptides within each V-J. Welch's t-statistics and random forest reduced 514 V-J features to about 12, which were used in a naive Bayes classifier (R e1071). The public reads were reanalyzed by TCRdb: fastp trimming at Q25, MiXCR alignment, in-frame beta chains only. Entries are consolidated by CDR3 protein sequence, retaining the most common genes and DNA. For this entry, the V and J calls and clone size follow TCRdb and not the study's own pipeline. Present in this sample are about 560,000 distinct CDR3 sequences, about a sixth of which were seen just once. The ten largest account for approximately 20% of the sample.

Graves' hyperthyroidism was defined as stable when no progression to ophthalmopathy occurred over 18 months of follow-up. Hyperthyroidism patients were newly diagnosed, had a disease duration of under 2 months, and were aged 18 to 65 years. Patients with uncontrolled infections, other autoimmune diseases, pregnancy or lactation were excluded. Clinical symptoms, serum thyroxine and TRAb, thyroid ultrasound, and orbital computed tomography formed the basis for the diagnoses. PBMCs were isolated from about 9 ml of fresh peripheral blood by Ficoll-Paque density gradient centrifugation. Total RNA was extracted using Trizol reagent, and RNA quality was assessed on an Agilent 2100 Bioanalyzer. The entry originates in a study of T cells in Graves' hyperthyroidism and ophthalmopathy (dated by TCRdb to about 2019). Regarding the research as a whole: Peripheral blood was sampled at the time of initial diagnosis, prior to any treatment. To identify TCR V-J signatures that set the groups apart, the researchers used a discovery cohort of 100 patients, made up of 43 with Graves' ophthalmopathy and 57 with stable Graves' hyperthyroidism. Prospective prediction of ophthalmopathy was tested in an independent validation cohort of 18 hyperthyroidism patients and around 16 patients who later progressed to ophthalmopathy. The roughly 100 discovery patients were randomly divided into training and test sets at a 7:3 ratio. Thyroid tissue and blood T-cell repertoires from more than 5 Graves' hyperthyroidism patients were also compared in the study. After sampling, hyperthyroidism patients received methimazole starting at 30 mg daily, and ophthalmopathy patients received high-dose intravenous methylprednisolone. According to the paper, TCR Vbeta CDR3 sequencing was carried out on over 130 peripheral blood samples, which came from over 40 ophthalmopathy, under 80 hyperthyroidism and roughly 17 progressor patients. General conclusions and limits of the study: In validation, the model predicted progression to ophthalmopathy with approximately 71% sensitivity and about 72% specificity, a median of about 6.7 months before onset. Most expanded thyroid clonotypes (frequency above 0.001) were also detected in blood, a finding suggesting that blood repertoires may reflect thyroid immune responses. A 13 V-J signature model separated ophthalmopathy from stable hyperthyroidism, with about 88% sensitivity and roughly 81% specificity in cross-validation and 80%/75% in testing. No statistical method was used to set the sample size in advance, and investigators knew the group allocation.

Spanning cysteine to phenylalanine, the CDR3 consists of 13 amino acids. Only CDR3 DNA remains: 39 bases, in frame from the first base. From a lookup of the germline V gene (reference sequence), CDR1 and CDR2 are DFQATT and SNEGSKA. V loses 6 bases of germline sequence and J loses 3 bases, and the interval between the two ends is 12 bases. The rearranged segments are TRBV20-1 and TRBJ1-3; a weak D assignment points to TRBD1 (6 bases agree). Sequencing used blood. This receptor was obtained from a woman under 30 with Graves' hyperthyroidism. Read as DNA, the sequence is TGCAGTGCCACCCGGACAGTTGGAAACACCATATATTTT. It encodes CSATRTVGNTIYF.